This TCR beta chain was sequenced in a study of identical twins. The donors were all healthy and Caucasian. Study-level points and caveats: In cord blood, abundant beta clonotypes had fewer insertions; memory showed no trend.

CDR3 length: 11 amino acids. In germline, CDR1 is LGHDT, CDR2 YNNKEL (reference sequence). The trim removed 5 bases at V and 13 bases at J, leaving 4 bases unmatched. cDNA molecules carried unique molecular identifiers, and template switching added a universal primer site. TCRdb processed the 5' RACE reads anew with MiXCR; each CDR3 protein has one entry. The sample holds approximately 620,000 distinct CDR3 sequences, 8.6% seen once. This clonotype was counted between two and nine times. The target antigen is unknown. The same sample was also studied in work on yellow fever vaccine responses in identical twins.

The sequence came from a woman under 30 in good health. Sequenced: PBMCs. The chain carries TRBV3-1 and TRBJ2-1, with 8 bases aligning to TRBD2. CDR3 sequence reads: CASSFRGGQFF. Here the CDR3 DNA reads TGTGCCAGCAGCTTTCGGGGGGGCCAGTTCTTC.